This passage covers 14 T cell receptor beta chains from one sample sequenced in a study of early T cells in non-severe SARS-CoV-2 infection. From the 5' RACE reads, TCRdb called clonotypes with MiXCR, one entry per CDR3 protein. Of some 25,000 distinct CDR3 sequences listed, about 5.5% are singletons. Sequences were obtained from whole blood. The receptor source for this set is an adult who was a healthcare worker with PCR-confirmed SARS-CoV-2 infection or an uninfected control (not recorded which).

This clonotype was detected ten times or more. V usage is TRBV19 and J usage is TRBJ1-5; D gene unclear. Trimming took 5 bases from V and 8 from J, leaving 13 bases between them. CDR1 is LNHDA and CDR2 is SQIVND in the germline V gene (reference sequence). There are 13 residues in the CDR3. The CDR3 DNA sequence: TGTGCCAGTAGTGTGGAGGGAGGGAAGCCCCAGCATTTT. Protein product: CASSVEGGKPQHF.

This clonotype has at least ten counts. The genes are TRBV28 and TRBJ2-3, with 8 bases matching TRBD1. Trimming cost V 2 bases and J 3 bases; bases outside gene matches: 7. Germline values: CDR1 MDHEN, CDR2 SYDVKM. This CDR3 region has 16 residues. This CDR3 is CASSLLRTGKTDTQYF. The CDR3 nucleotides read TGTGCCAGCAGTTTACTCCGGACAGGGAAAACAGATACGCAGTATTTT.

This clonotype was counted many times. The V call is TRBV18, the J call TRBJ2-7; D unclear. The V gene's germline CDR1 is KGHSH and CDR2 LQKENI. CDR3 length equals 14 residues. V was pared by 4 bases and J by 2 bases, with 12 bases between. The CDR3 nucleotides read TGTGCCAGCTCACTCACCACGAAGCCCTACGAGCAGTACTTC. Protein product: CASSLTTKPYEQYF.

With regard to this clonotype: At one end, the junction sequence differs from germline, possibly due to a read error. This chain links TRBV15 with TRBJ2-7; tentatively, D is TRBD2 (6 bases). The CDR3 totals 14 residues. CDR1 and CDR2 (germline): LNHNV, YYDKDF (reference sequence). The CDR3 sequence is CATSRGRDFYERYF. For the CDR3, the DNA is TGTGCCACCAGCAGGGGCCGGGACTTCTACGAGCGGTACTTC.

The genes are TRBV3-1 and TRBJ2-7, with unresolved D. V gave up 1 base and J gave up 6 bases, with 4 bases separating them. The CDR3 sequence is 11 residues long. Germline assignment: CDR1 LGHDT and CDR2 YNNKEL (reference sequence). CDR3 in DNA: TGTGCCAGCAGCCAAGGAGGCGAGCAGTACTTC. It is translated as CASSQGGEQYF.

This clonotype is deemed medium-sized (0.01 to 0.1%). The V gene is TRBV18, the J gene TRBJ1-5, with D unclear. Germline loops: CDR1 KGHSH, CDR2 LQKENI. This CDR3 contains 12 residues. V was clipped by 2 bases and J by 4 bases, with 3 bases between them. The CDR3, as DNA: TGTGCCAGCTCACCAGAGAATCAGCCCCAGCATTTT. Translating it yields CASSPENQPQHF.

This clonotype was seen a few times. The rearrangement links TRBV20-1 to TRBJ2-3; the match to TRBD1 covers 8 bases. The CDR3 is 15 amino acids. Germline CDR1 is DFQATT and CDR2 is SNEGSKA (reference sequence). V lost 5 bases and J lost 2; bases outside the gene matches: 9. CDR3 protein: CSAPGQGHITDTQYF. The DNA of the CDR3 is TGCAGTGCTCCCGGACAGGGACATATCACAGATACGCAGTATTTT.

The CDR3 loop reads CASSTTGQPGGYEQYF. The DNA for the CDR3 is TGTGCCAGCAGTACAACCGGCCAACCAGGGGGCTACGAGCAGTACTTC. This rearrangement joins TRBV6-2 or TRBV6-3 to TRBJ2-7; 7 positions agree with TRBD1. The ends lost 5 bases at V and 3 bases at J; junction bases unmatched: 13. Germline CDR1 MNHEY, CDR2 SVGEGT. This CDR3 spans 16 amino acids.

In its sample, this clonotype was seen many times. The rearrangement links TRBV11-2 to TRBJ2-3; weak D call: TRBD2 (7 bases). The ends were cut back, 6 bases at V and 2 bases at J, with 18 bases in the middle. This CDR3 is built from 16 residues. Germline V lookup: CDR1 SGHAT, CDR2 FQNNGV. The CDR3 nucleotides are TGTGCCAGCAGTCAAAACGGGGGGCGGAACACAGATACGCAGTATTTT. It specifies CASSQNGGRNTDTQYF.

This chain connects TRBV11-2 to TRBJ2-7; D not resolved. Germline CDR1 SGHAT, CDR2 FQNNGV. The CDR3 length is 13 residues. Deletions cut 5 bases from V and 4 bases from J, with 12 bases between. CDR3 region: CASSPLGVYEQYF. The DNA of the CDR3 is TGTGCCAGCAGCCCCCTAGGTGTGTACGAGCAGTACTTC.

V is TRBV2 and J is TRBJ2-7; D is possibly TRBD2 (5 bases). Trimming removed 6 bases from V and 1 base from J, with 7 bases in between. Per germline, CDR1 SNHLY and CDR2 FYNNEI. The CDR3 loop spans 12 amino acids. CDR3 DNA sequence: TGTGCCAGCAGGGAGGAGTCCTACGAGCAGTACTTC. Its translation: CASREESYEQYF.

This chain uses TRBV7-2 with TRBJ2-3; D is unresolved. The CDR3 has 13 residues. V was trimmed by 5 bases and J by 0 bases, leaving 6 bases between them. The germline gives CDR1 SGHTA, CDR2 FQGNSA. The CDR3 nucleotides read TGTGCCAGCAGCCCTTCGAGCACAGATACGCAGTATTTT. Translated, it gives CASSPSSTDTQYF.

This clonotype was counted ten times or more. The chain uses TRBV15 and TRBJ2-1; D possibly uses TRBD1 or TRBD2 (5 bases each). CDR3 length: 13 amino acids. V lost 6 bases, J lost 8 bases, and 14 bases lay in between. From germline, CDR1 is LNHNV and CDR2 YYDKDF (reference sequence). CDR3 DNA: TGTGCCACCAGTAGGCAGGGAGCGGATGAGCAGTTCTTC. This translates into CATSRQGADEQFF.

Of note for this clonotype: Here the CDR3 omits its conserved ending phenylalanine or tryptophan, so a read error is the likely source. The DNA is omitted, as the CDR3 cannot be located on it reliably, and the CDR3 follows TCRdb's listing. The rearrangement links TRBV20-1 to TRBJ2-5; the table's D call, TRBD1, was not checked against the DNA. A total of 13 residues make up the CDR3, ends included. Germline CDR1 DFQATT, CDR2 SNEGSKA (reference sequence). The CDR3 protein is CSAIPPGQGPPYL.